These 15 T cell receptor beta chains were sequenced from one sample in a study of control samples from healthy donors and cancer patients. TCRdb's table, derived via immunoSEQ multiplex PCR, lists solely in-frame clones and lacks some. The table has approximately 150,000 clones, roughly 95% seen once; the top ten hold around 0.92%. The source material was blood. Receptors were obtained from a woman aged 25 to 45 in good health.

CDR3 nucleotide sequence: TGTGCCAGTAGTATAGTAGATAAGGGGGTCAATCAGCCCCAGCATTTT. The encoded protein is CASSIVDKGVNQPQHF. The rearrangement joins TRBV19 to TRBJ1-5; tentative D call: TRBD1 (6 bases). Trimming left V 1 base short and J 3 bases short, with 13 bases between. Germline V gene lookup returns CDR1 LNHDA and CDR2 SQIVND (reference sequence). The CDR3 is 16 residues long.

The chain has TRBV14 and TRBJ1-1, with no clear D. The CDR3 is 15 amino acids. V was trimmed by 1 base and J by 13 bases, leaving 22 bases between them. CDR1 and CDR2 from the germline V gene are SGHDN and FVKESK. In DNA form, the CDR3 reads TGTGCCAGCAGCCAAGTGCACTCGGACGGACTACCGGGTTTCTTT. Amino acid sequence: CASSQVHSDGLPGFF. The whole variable domain, filled in from reference TRBV14 and TRBJ1-1, reads EAGVTQFPSHSVIEKGQTVTLRCDPISGHDNLYWYRRVMGKEIKFLLHFVKESKQDESGMPNNRFLAERTGGTYSTLKVQPAELEDSGVYFCASSQVHSDGLPGFFGQGTRLTVV.

The chain joins TRBV27 to TRBJ1-5; 7 nucleotides agree with TRBD1. Germline-derived CDR1 and CDR2 are MNHEY and SMNVEV (reference sequence). J lost 3 bases, V lost 5 bases, and 10 bases had no gene match. The CDR3 spans 16 residues. CDR3 region: CASSGRDSPFNQPQHF. The CDR3 nucleotides are TGTGCCAGCAGTGGCCGGGACAGTCCCTTCAATCAGCCCCAGCATTTT.

The chain links TRBV3-1 (or the pseudogene TRBV3-2) to TRBJ1-2; 9 bases map to TRBD1. CDR1 is LGHDT, CDR2 YNNKEL, per germline (reference sequence). V lost 3 bases to trimming and J lost 10 bases; unmatched junction nucleotides: 12. This CDR3 has 15 amino acids. In DNA form, the CDR3 reads TGTGCCAGCAGCCAGCTTACACCGGGACAGGGAGTCTACACCTTC. Amino acid sequence: CASSQLTPGQGVYTF.

The V gene is TRBV27, the J gene TRBJ2-1; 9 nucleotides agree with TRBD1. V shed 4 bases and J 7 bases; nucleotides not matched to a gene: 8. The CDR3 covers 15 residues. Germline CDR1 MNHEY, CDR2 SMNVEV (reference sequence). The CDR3 region has the DNA TGTGCCAGCAGTTCCTCCGGGACAGGGCGGAATGAGCAGTTCTTC. As protein: CASSSSGTGRNEQFF.

The chain employs TRBV28 and TRBJ2-1; 7 bases are a match to TRBD1. CDR1 MDHEN and CDR2 SYDVKM come from the germline V gene. V gave up 5 bases and J gave up 5 bases; unmatched junction bases: 3. CDR3 length equals 13 residues. CDR3 sequence reads: CASSTGQNNEQFF. In DNA, the CDR3 is TGTGCCAGCAGTACGGGACAGAACAATGAGCAGTTCTTC.

This chain links TRBV4-2 with TRBJ1-4, with a tentative D call TRBD1 (6 bases). The ends were cut back, 0 bases at V and 8 bases at J, with 19 bases in the middle. The CDR3 is 17 residues long. Germline values: CDR1 LGHNA, CDR2 YNFKEQ. The CDR3 reads CASSQDWRRGPREKLFF. In DNA form, the CDR3 reads TGTGCCAGCAGCCAAGATTGGCGACGGGGGCCTAGAGAAAAACTGTTTTTT.

This clone was counted a single time. V is TRBV29-1 and J is TRBJ2-1; 8 nucleotides match TRBD2. V lost 4 bases to trimming and J lost 4 bases; unmatched junction nucleotides: 6. The CDR3 has 14 residues. Germline-derived CDR1 and CDR2 are SQVTM and ANQGSEA. This CDR3 is CSVAPGLEYNEQFF. The CDR3 region has the DNA TGCAGCGTTGCACCGGGACTAGAGTACAATGAGCAGTTCTTC.

V usage is TRBV6-1 and J usage is TRBJ1-1; no definite D call. The CDR3 loop spans 13 amino acids. Germline V lookup: CDR1 MNHNS, CDR2 SASEGT. V was shortened by 1 base and J by 3 bases, with 6 bases between the two germline ends. CDR3 nucleotides: TGTGCCAGCAGTGAAGGCTGGGACACTGAAGCTTTCTTT. Encoded protein: CASSEGWDTEAFF.

This chain links TRBV2 with TRBJ1-5; 10 nucleotides match TRBD1. Germline V gene sequence: CDR1 SNHLY, CDR2 FYNNEI. The CDR3 has 15 amino acids. Losses at the gene ends were 6 bases for V and 6 bases for J; bases not matched to a gene: 8. CDR3 amino acids: CASRAGTGDTQPQHF. Here the CDR3 DNA reads TGTGCCAGCAGGGCTGGGACAGGGGATACTCAGCCCCAGCATTTT.

V usage is TRBV9 and J usage is TRBJ2-5, with D tentatively TRBD2 (5 bases). In germline, CDR1 is SGDLS, CDR2 YYNGEE. The length of the CDR3 is 14 residues. V lost 1 base to trimming and J lost 5 bases, with 12 bases between them. CDR3 region: CASSVYGEGETQYF. CDR3 nucleotides: TGTGCCAGCAGCGTATACGGCGAGGGCGAGACCCAGTACTTC.

The rearrangement uses TRBV11-2 and TRBJ2-1; possibly TRBD1 for D (5 bases). Germline V gene data show CDR1 as SGHAT and CDR2 as FQNNGV. Trimming took 4 bases from V and 4 from J, leaving 14 bases between them. The CDR3 sequence is 15 residues long. The CDR3 spells CASSSRGLGYNEQFF. The CDR3 coding sequence is TGTGCCAGCAGCTCTAGGGGATTAGGGTACAATGAGCAGTTCTTC.

The chain is built from TRBV3-1 (or the pseudogene TRBV3-2) and TRBJ1-6; TRBD1 aligns across 8 bases. The CDR3 contains 13 residues. CDR1 and CDR2 (germline): LGHDT, YNNKEL (reference sequence). V was pared by 5 bases and J by 15 bases, with 9 bases of the junction left unmatched. The CDR3 protein is CASSAGQGVLLHF. The CDR3 DNA follows: TGTGCCAGCAGCGCTGGACAGGGCGTTCTCCTCCACTTT.

The chain carries TRBV18 and TRBJ2-3, with TRBD2 identical over 7 bases. This CDR3 comprises 17 residues. Germline loops: CDR1 KGHSH, CDR2 LQKENI. V trimming: 3 bases; J trimming: 0 bases; junction bases outside the gene matches: 9. The CDR3: CASSPLPSGTSTDTQYF. CDR3 nucleotide sequence: TGTGCCAGCTCACCCTTGCCTAGCGGTACTAGCACAGATACGCAGTATTTT.

The chain uses TRBV9 and TRBJ2-1, with a possible D match to TRBD2 (6 bases). Trimming left V 4 bases short and J 7 bases short, with 15 bases between. CDR1 and CDR2 from the germline V gene are SGDLS and YYNGEE. The length of the CDR3 is 14 residues. The DNA of the CDR3 is TGTGCCAGCAGCCCGACTAGTTTGGTTAATGAGCAGTTCTTC. This gives the protein CASSPTSLVNEQFF. Looking up the rest from reference TRBV9 and TRBJ2-1 gives the full variable domain: DSGVTQTPKHLITATGQRVTLRCSPRSGDLSVYWYQQSLDQGLQFLIQYYNGEERAKGNILERFSAQQFPDLHSELNLSSLELGDSALYFCASSPTSLVNEQFFGPGTRLTVL.